The clone carrying this T cell receptor beta chain showed up just once. Its antigen is unknown. PCR employed 60 Vbeta and 13 Jbeta primers. Sequencing was performed with immunoSEQ multiplex PCR; in TCRdb, only in-frame clones are kept and a portion is missing. The sample carries about 110,000 clones, 74% recorded once. J was trimmed by 3 bases and V by 4 bases; bases with no gene match: 9. Germline V gene data show CDR1 as SGHDT and CDR2 as YYEEEE. The CDR3 totals 15 residues. The sample comes from a study of cytomegalovirus exposure and HLA in healthy donors. Overall study findings and caveats: What a later analysis showed was that several of the most significant clusters appeared linked to common viral pathogens. Presence/absence analyses treated sequencing depth as roughly uniform across donors. CMV serostatus stood as the only immune exposure information on hand.

This clonotype was obtained from a woman between 40 and 55 years old in good health and CMV-seropositive. V is TRBV5-6 and J is TRBJ2-5; TRBD1 matches 7 bases. Sequenced material: PBMCs. The chain's CDR3 is CASSHGQVWKETQYF. The CDR3 DNA reads TGTGCCAGCAGCCATGGACAGGTCTGGAAAGAGACCCAGTACTTC.